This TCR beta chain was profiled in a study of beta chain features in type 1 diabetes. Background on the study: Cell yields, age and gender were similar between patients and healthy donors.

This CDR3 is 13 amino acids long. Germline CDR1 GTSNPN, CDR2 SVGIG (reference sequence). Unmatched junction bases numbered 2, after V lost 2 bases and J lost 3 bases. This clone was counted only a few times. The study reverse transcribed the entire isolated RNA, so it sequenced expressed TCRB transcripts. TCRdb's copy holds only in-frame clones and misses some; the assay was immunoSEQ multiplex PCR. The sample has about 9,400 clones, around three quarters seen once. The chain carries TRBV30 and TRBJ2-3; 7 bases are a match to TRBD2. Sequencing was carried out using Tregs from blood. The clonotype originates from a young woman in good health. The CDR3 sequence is CAWSRTRTDTQYF. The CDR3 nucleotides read TGTGCCTGGAGTAGGACTAGGACAGATACGCAGTATTTT.